What follows are 3 T cell receptor beta chains derived from one specimen sequenced in a study of control samples from healthy donors and cancer patients. Produced via immunoSEQ multiplex PCR; TCRdb's table is partial and in-frame only. The sample comprises around 100,000 clones, over 75% of which are singletons, and about a sixth rests with the top ten. The sequencing sample was made of blood. These receptors were taken from a woman aged 50 to 60 in good health.

The gene calls are TRBV5-1 and TRBJ2-3; D is possibly TRBD2 (5 bases). V gave up 4 bases and J gave up 1 base, with 13 bases separating them. The CDR3 contains 15 residues. Germline V lookup: CDR1 SGHRS, CDR2 YFSETQ. The CDR3 sequence: CASSSGSGGTDTQYF. CDR3 DNA: TGCGCCAGCAGCAGCGGATCCGGCGGCACAGATACGCAGTATTTT.

The chain couples TRBV5-4 to TRBJ2-3; the D gene is possibly TRBD2 (5 bases). This CDR3 has 12 residues. Trimming removed 5 bases at V and 5 bases at J, with 9 bases between. From germline, CDR1 is SGHNT and CDR2 YYREEE (reference sequence). DNA of the CDR3: TGTGCCAGCAGAGATGGAGGAGATACGCAGTATTTT. Translated: CASRDGGDTQYF.

This clone was detected a few times. The chain links TRBV7-9 to TRBJ2-2; unclear D gene. Germline assignment: CDR1 SEHNR and CDR2 FQNEAQ (reference sequence). This CDR3 is built from 14 residues. V shed 3 bases and J shed 4 bases, with 9 bases lying between them. For the CDR3, the DNA is TGTGCCAGCAGCTTCGTCTGGGGCACCGGGGAGCTGTTTTTT. Translated, it gives CASSFVWGTGELFF.